The sequence of this T cell receptor beta chain was determined in a study of blood T cell repertoires in COVID-19 (dated by TCRdb to the early 2020s). For the study in its entirety: The collaborator samples originated in the United States, Italy and Spain and spanned the acute and convalescent phases of COVID-19. The prospective study material was composed of cDNA or gDNA derived from T cells, B-cell-depleted T cells, or PBMCs. The dataset comprised deeply sampled blood TCRbeta repertoires from subjects exposed to, actively infected with, or recovered from COVID-19. The repertoires were released in a freely available public database intended as a resource for research on the immune response to SARS-CoV-2. The samples were drawn from two sources: the first 160 participants of the ongoing ImmuneRACE study, and 1,254 subjects contributed by 6 global collaborators. Sample metadata almost always included a de-identified subject ID, COVID-19 status, age in years and sex. Where available, HLA class I and class II types were obtained from metadata supplied by the sample provider rather than from assay-based typing.

Collaborating institutions collected whole blood in K2EDTA tubes following their own protocols. Collaborator samples were shipped for TCRbeta analysis as frozen whole blood, isolated PBMCs, or DNA extracted from either sample type. TCRbeta CDR3 regions were amplified from genomic DNA using the immunoSEQ Assay, a bias-controlled multiplex PCR. The original methods were these. Nucleated cell counts per sample were estimated from amplification of reference gene primers within the assay. To quantify the absolute abundance of each unique TCRbeta CDR3 rearrangement, sequence reads were collapsed and filtered. For each sample, productive Simpson clonality was calculated by taking the square root of Simpson's diversity index across productive rearrangements. In TCRdb, the immuneACCESS table is reduced to in-frame sequences with V and J assigned. These tables do not hold every clone; where another copy was compared, an unresolved V gene accounts for under half, and the others remain unexplained. That table gives V, J and clone size, and the DNA gave D and trimming. Present in this sample are around 210,000 clones, around 88% of which were seen just once. The ten largest clones take up 1.5% of the sample.

The paper as a whole reports these results and caveats: Clinical and demographic metadata were provided uncurated, with the amount varying by source and participant.

As for this clone: Its antigen target is currently unknown. One base away there is no much larger clone; base qualities are not given.

A distance of 11 bases separates the germline ends of V and J, which lose 0 bases and 5 bases respectively. In the germline V gene, CDR1 corresponds to SGDLS and CDR2 to YYNGEE. There are 14 amino acids in the CDR3, from cysteine to phenylalanine inclusive. The DNA shown is the 42-base CDR3, in frame from base 1. Sample: peripheral blood. The source of this sequence is a man between 18 and 29 years old with active or convalescent COVID-19. Recombination linked TRBV9 to TRBJ1-2; too little of a D gene remains to name it. The CDR3 reads CASSVASGAYGYTF. The DNA sequence is given as TGTGCCAGCAGCGTAGCTTCAGGTGCTTATGGCTACACCTTC.